This TCR beta chain was profiled in a study of blood T cell repertoires in COVID-19. The CDR3 loop spans 15 amino acids. With 6 bases removed from V and 1 base from J, the gap between germline ends came to 15 bases. Germline values: CDR1 LNHDA, CDR2 SQIVND (reference sequence). TCRdb keeps only in-frame clones here, not all; method: immunoSEQ multiplex PCR. The repertoire holds approximately 90,000 clones, with 75% to 90% as singletons. The V and J genes are TRBV19 and TRBJ1-1; a possible D gene is TRBD1 (5 bases). The clonotype was recovered from an elderly man with active or convalescent COVID-19. The specimen sequenced was peripheral blood. The CDR3 bases are TGTGCCAGTAGAGACTCGGGGGTGGGGAACACTGAAGCTTTCTTT. It is translated as CASRDSGVGNTEAFF.